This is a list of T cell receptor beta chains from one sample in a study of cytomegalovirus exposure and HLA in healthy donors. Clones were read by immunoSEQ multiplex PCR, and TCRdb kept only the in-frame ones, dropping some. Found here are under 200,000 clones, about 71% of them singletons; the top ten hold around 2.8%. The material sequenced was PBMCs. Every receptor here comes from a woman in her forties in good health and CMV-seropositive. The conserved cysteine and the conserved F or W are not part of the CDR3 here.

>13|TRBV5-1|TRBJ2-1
ATSPGDRGHNEQF
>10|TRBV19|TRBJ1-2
ASSGTGGSNT
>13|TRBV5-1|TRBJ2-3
ASSLSEGPTDTQY
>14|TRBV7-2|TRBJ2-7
ASSLDGSGFSYEQY
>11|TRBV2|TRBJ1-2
AGGAGINYGYT
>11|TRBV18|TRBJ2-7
ASSPPSRDEQY
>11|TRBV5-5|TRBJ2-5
ASSWDRQETQY
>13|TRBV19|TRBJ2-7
ASSPFGGDSYEQY
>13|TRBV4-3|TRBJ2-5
ASSRTSGGQETQY
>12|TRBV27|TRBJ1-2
ASRLRDSNYGYT
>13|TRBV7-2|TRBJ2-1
ASSLVSGGRNEQF
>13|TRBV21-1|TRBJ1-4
ASSLRGGSWEKLF
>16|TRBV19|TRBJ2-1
ASSIVGRGRSSYNEQF
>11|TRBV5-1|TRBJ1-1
ASRPGSNTEAF
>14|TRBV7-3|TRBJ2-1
ASSQTTGTVKNEQF
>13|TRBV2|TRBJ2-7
ASSSGRGLSYEQY
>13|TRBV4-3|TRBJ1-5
ASSQEWRQGQPQN
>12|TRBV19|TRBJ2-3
ASSRGTGVDTQY
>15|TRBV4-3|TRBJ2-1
ASSPGTGDGLYNEQF
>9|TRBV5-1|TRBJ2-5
ASSSQETQY
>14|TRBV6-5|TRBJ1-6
ASSYTSGFRNSPLH
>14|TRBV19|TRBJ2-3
ASSIGASGGADTQY
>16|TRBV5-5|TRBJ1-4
ASSPLGQTDATNEKLF
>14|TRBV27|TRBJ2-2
ASNTRDRDPPGELF
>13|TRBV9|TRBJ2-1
ASTPTSGDPNEQF
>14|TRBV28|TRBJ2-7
ASRTRLAGGLGEQY
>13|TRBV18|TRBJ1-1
ASLPQGMVGTEAF
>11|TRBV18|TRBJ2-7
ASSRADSYEQY
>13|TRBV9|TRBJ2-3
ASSPRPPGLDTQY
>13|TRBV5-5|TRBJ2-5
ASSLLPGGPGTQY
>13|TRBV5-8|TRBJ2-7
ASSEQGVSSGKQY
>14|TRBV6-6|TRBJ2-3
ASSGTSGGEEDTQY
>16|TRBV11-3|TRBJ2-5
ASSQGSWGGVLQETQY
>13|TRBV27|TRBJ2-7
ASSPGQGGSYEQY
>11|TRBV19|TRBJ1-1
ASSTGQGTEAF
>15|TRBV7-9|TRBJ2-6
ASSPWDTRSGANVLT
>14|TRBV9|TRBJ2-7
ASSELGQAQSYEQY
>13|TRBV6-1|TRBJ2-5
ASSDQGSFLETQY
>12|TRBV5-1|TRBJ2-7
ASSQTTGLYEQY
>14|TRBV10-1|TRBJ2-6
ASSAPGTNKANVLT
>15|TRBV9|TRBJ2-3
ASSVATRLAETDTQY
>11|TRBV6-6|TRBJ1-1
ASTVTGNTEAF
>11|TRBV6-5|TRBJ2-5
ASSTDWEETQY
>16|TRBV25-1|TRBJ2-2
ASSGASGSGKNTGELF
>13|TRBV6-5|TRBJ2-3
ASSYPGLAGGTQY
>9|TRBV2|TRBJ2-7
ASRESYEQY
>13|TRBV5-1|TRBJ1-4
ASSSRGTTNEKLF
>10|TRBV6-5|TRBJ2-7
ATTGTFYEQY
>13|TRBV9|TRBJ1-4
ASSVQGGMNEKLF
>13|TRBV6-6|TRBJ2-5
ASSRGRVPAGEQY